The 32 T cell receptor beta chains reported below all come from one sample, sequenced in a study of blood T cell repertoires in COVID-19. Sequencing was performed with immunoSEQ multiplex PCR; in TCRdb, only in-frame clones are kept and a portion is missing. Found here are approximately 210,000 clones, 80% to 90% of them singletons; the top ten hold about 10%. The sequenced sample was PBMCs or T cells enriched from blood (not recorded which). The receptors come from a man aged 40-49 years who had recovered from COVID-19.

The V and J genes are TRBV30 and TRBJ2-7; D is possibly TRBD2 (5 bases). The V end lost 3 bases, the J end lost 4 bases, and 7 bases lay between the germline ends. This CDR3 contains 11 residues. The germline CDR1 and CDR2 sequences are GTSNPN and SVGIG (reference sequence). CDR3 sequence: CAWSGNYEQYF. In DNA form, the CDR3 reads TGTGCCTGGAGCGGGAATTACGAGCAGTACTTC.

The chain links TRBV28 to TRBJ1-2; possibly TRBD1 for D (5 bases). Germline V gene data show CDR1 as MDHEN and CDR2 as SYDVKM. The length of the CDR3 is 12 residues. The germline V and J ends were trimmed by 6 bases and 3 bases, with 8 bases remaining between them. CDR3 residues: CASSLGDYGYTF. Here the CDR3 DNA reads TGTGCCAGCAGCCTAGGGGACTATGGCTACACCTTC.

J is TRBJ1-5 and V is TRBV6-1, with TRBD1 identical over 8 bases. The V segment lost 4 bases and the J segment 7 bases; nucleotides outside the gene matches: 15. This CDR3 comprises 17 residues. CDR1 is MNHNS and CDR2 is SASEGT in the germline V gene. The CDR3 is CASSGMGAGQGRQPQHF. The CDR3 DNA follows: TGTGCCAGCAGTGGAATGGGGGCCGGACAGGGACGACAGCCCCAGCATTTT.

The gene calls are TRBV5-6 and TRBJ2-3, with TRBD2 matching over 7 bases. The ends lost 4 bases at V and 0 bases at J; junction bases unmatched: 11. The CDR3 covers 17 residues. From germline, CDR1 is SGHDT and CDR2 YYEEEE. CDR3 nucleotide sequence: TGTGCCAGCAGCCCCTTTGAGGCGGGAGCTAGCACAGATACGCAGTATTTT. Its translation is CASSPFEAGASTDTQYF.

This clone occurred many times. This CDR3 is also generated by other DNA sequences in the sample. The rearrangement joins TRBV9 to TRBJ2-3, with TRBD2 matching 9 bases. Germline V gene lookup returns CDR1 SGDLS and CDR2 YYNGEE. After removal of 4 bases from V and 6 bases from J, the junction contained 9 bases not matched to a gene. This CDR3 is built from 15 residues. Here the CDR3 DNA reads TGTGCCAGCAGCCCCAGCGGGAGGCGGGCTGATACGCAGTATTTT. Amino acid sequence: CASSPSGRRADTQYF. The full variable domain, rest sourced from reference TRBV9 and TRBJ2-3, is DSGVTQTPKHLITATGQRVTLRCSPRSGDLSVYWYQQSLDQGLQFLIQYYNGEERAKGNILERFSAQQFPDLHSELNLSSLELGDSALYFCASSPSGRRADTQYFGPGTRLTVL.

This sequence joins TRBV4-3 and TRBJ1-5, with 7 bases matching TRBD1. The V gene end was trimmed by 0 bases and the J gene end by 5 bases; junction bases not matched to a gene: 4. Germline V CDR1 and CDR2: LGHNA, YSLEER. This CDR3 region has 15 residues. CDR3 loop: CASSQDGGGDQPQHF. DNA for the CDR3: TGCGCCAGCAGCCAAGATGGAGGGGGCGATCAGCCCCAGCATTTT.

The rearrangement links TRBV5-6 to TRBJ2-7; 10 nucleotides agree with TRBD2. Per germline, CDR1 SGHDT and CDR2 YYEEEE. The length of the CDR3 is 15 residues. V gave up 3 bases and J gave up 3 bases; unmatched junction bases: 6. As DNA, the CDR3 is TGTGCCAGCAGCTCGGACGGGACTAGCGACTACGAGCAGTACTTC. Its translation: CASSSDGTSDYEQYF.

The chain uses TRBV2 and TRBJ2-7, with TRBD1 identical over 9 bases. Germline V gene sequence: CDR1 SNHLY, CDR2 FYNNEI. The CDR3 spans 15 residues. Germline trimming cut 6 bases from V and 3 bases from J; bases unmatched to any gene: 9. The CDR3 DNA follows: TGTGCCAGCAGCGACGGGGACAGGGCTTACTACGAGCAGTACTTC. This translates into CASSDGDRAYYEQYF.

In the case of this clone: The junction departs from the called germline gene at one end, perhaps through a read error. This sequence joins TRBV28 and TRBJ2-2; possible D gene TRBD2, 6 bases. CDR3 length equals 13 residues. Germline values: CDR1 MDHEN, CDR2 SYDVKM. The CDR3 bases are TGTGCCAGCAGTTTGACGGGAGCCGGGGGGCTGTTTTTT. Its protein product is CASSLTGAGGLFF.

The genes are TRBV6-1 and TRBJ1-2; TRBD1 agrees at 8 bases. With 2 bases clipped from V and 6 bases from J, the junction kept 5 bases outside the gene matches. CDR1 MNHNS and CDR2 SASEGT come from the germline V gene. The CDR3 has 14 amino acids. The CDR3 region has the DNA TGTGCCAGCAGTGAATCCGCAGGGGGCGATGGCTACACCTTC. It is translated as CASSESAGGDGYTF.

This clone appeared a few times. The rearrangement links TRBV6-5 to TRBJ2-1, with TRBD2 identical over 9 bases. Germline trimming cut 4 bases from V and 8 bases from J; bases unmatched to any gene: 12. From germline, CDR1 is MNHEY and CDR2 SVGAGI. The CDR3 is made up of 16 amino acids. CDR3 sequence (DNA): TGTGCCAGCAGTTCTCCAGCGGGAGGTGGCACAGATGAGCAGTTCTTC. Translation: CASSSPAGGGTDEQFF.

This clone was counted only a few times. The J gene is TRBJ2-5, the V gene TRBV19; 8 positions agree with TRBD1. There are 15 residues in the CDR3. Germline-derived CDR1 and CDR2 are LNHDA and SQIVND (reference sequence). V lost 5 bases and J lost 5; bases outside the gene matches: 10. The CDR3 loop reads CASSPGTGRRETQYF. The CDR3 DNA follows: TGTGCCAGTAGTCCCGGGACAGGTAGGAGGGAGACCCAGTACTTC. Variable domain in full (rest from reference TRBV19 and TRBJ2-5): DGGITQSPKYLFRKEGQNVTLSCEQNLNHDAMYWYRQDPGQGLRLIYYSQIVNDFQKGDIAEGYSVSREKKESFPLTVTSAQKNPTAFYLCASSPGTGRRETQYFGPGTRLLVL.

The chain's CDR3 is CASSYTGSGTEAFF. The CDR3 DNA reads as TGTGCCAGCAGCTATACAGGGTCGGGGACTGAAGCTTTCTTT. This chain connects TRBV7-9 to TRBJ1-1, with D perhaps TRBD1 (6 bases). The germline V gene has CDR1 SEHNR and CDR2 FQNEAQ (reference sequence). The V and J ends lost 4 bases and 5 bases respectively, with 14 bases between them. The CDR3 extends over 14 amino acids.

The chain employs TRBV6-5 and TRBJ2-3; maybe TRBD2 (5 bases). Trimming took off 0 bases at V and 0 bases at J, with 10 bases between the two ends. The CDR3 totals 16 residues. Germline values: CDR1 MNHEY, CDR2 SVGAGI. In DNA, the CDR3 is TGTGCCAGCAGTTACTCTAGCGCACTAAGCACAGATACGCAGTATTTT. Amino acids: CASSYSSALSTDTQYF.

The gene calls are TRBV11-3 and TRBJ2-6, with 7 bases that match TRBD2. V shed 5 bases and J 0 bases; nucleotides not matched to a gene: 4. Germline lookup yields CDR1 SGHNT and CDR2 YENEEA. This CDR3 is 16 amino acids long. This CDR3 is CASSPGGDSGANVLTF. CDR3 DNA sequence: TGTGCCAGCAGCCCTGGGGGGGACTCTGGGGCCAACGTCCTGACTTTC.

This clone was detected a few times. The chain joins TRBV18 to TRBJ1-1; 9 bases agree with TRBD1. The V gene end was trimmed by 2 bases and the J gene end by 5 bases; junction bases not matched to a gene: 12. The CDR3 is 17 residues long. Per germline, CDR1 KGHSH and CDR2 LQKENI. The CDR3 here is CASSPGSGTGSSTEAFF. The CDR3 nucleotides read TGTGCCAGCTCACCAGGCTCCGGGACAGGGAGTAGTACTGAAGCTTTCTTT.

The chain combines TRBV7-9 with TRBJ1-3; TRBD1 might be the D (6 bases). This CDR3 is 15 amino acids long. The germline V and J ends were trimmed by 2 bases and 6 bases, with 14 bases remaining between them. The germline CDR1 and CDR2 sequences are SEHNR and FQNEAQ (reference sequence). CDR3: CASSLSGTSENTIYF. CDR3 bases: TGTGCCAGCAGCTTATCCGGGACATCAGAAAACACCATATATTTT.

The chain uses TRBV7-9 and TRBJ2-2, with 11 nucleotides matching TRBD2. Per the germline V gene, CDR1 is SEHNR and CDR2 is FQNEAQ (reference sequence). The CDR3 is 18 amino acids. The V and J ends lost 5 bases and 0 bases, in that order; junction bases with no gene match: 8. The DNA of the CDR3 is TGTGCCAGCAGCGGGACTAGCGGTTTAGCCTCGAACACCGGGGAGCTGTTTTTT. Protein: CASSGTSGLASNTGELFF. The full variable domain, in which reference TRBV7-9 and TRBJ2-2 provide the parts outside the CDR3, is DTGVSQNPRHKITKRGQNVTFRCDPISEHNRLYWYRQTLGQGPEFLTYFQNEAQLEKSRLLSDRFSAERPKGSFSTLEIQRTEQGDSAMYLCASSGTSGLASNTGELFFGEGSRLTVL.

The rearrangement uses TRBV11-1 and TRBJ1-2; 7 bases are shared with TRBD1. The CDR3 runs to 15 residues. CDR1 and CDR2 from the germline V gene are SGHAT and FQDESV (reference sequence). The junction had 8 bases not matched to a gene; V was cut back by 3 bases and J by 4 bases. The CDR3 DNA sequence: TGTGCCAGCAGCTTTAGGGGGCGCGGCGCCTATGGCTACACCTTC. It encodes CASSFRGRGAYGYTF.

The chain couples TRBV28 to TRBJ1-3; 7 bases line up with TRBD1. Germline CDR1 MDHEN, CDR2 SYDVKM. After removal of 4 bases from V and 8 bases from J, the junction contained 14 bases not matched to a gene. CDR3 size: 16 residues. CDR3 coding DNA: TGTGCCAGCAGTTCCTCCTACAGGGGCCCTGGGGACACCATATATTTT. Translation gives CASSSSYRGPGDTIYF.

The V call is TRBV5-1, the J call TRBJ1-2, with 7 nucleotides matching TRBD1. Germline V gene data show CDR1 as SGHRS and CDR2 as YFSETQ. The CDR3 has 13 residues. Trimming at V came to 0 bases and at J to 6 bases, leaving 2 bases not matched to a gene. CDR3 region: CASSLGTGDGYTF. The CDR3 DNA is TGCGCCAGCAGCTTGGGAACAGGGGATGGCTACACCTTC.

The chain has TRBV7-8 and TRBJ1-2, with D tentatively TRBD1 (5 bases). Germline V lookup: CDR1 SGHVS, CDR2 FQNEAQ. The CDR3 has 12 residues. V dropped 1 base and J dropped 6 bases, with 6 bases sitting between them. DNA of the CDR3: TGTGCCAGCAGCTTAGGGGGGGATGGCTACACCTTC. This sequence encodes CASSLGGDGYTF.

The CDR3, as DNA: TGTGCCAGTAGTATACTGGGCGGGAGAACTTCCTACGAGCAGTACTTC. Translation: CASSILGGRTSYEQYF. The chain is built from TRBV19 and TRBJ2-7, with TRBD2 identical over 7 bases. Germline V gives CDR1 LNHDA, CDR2 SQIVND (reference sequence). Trimming at V came to 2 bases and at J to 1 base, leaving 8 bases not matched to a gene. The CDR3 is 16 amino acids.

V and J are TRBV9 and TRBJ1-1; 9 nucleotides line up with TRBD1. Looked up from germline, CDR1 is SGDLS and CDR2 is YYNGEE. The ends lost 5 bases at V and 0 bases at J; junction bases unmatched: 8. CDR3 size: 16 residues. The CDR3 coding sequence is TGTGCCAGCAGTATCATCACAGGGGGCCTGAACACTGAAGCTTTCTTT. The encoded protein is CASSIITGGLNTEAFF.

The chain has TRBV12-3 or TRBV12-4 and TRBJ2-5, with a weak D call TRBD2 (5 bases). Deletions cut 4 bases from V and 7 bases from J, with 10 bases between. The CDR3 has 12 amino acids. The CDR3 nucleotides are TGTGCCAGCAGTTCTGAGGGAGCGACCCAGTACTTC. This gives the protein CASSSEGATQYF.

This clone was counted between two and nine times. The chain uses TRBV15 and TRBJ1-5; TRBD1 aligns across 8 bases. The V gene end was trimmed by 4 bases and the J gene end by 7 bases; junction bases not matched to a gene: 9. The CDR3 has 15 residues. Germline assignment: CDR1 LNHNV and CDR2 YYDKDF (reference sequence). The CDR3 sequence is CATSITRGRWQPQHF. The DNA for the CDR3 is TGTGCCACCAGCATTACCAGGGGGCGATGGCAGCCCCAGCATTTT.

The gene calls are TRBV5-1 and TRBJ1-2, with 7 bases fitting TRBD1. The CDR3 is made up of 15 amino acids. Germline-derived CDR1 and CDR2 are SGHRS and YFSETQ. The trim removed 6 bases at V and 6 bases at J, leaving 14 bases unmatched. CDR3 protein: CASTASGRGNNGYTF. As DNA, the CDR3 is TGCGCCAGCACCGCCAGTGGCAGGGGGAATAATGGCTACACCTTC.

The CDR3 DNA sequence: TGTGCCAGTAGTATACGAGGAAAAAACACTGAAGCTTTCTTT. Translated: CASSIRGKNTEAFF. The chain is built from TRBV19 and TRBJ1-1; D remains unclear. Trimming took off 2 bases at V and 2 bases at J, with 9 bases between the two ends. CDR3 length: 14 amino acids. Germline CDR1 reads LNHDA; CDR2 reads SQIVND (reference sequence).

The chain has TRBV20-1 and TRBJ2-3; 13 nucleotides match TRBD2. Germline lookup yields CDR1 DFQATT and CDR2 SNEGSKA (reference sequence). The ends lost 4 bases at V and 0 bases at J; junction bases unmatched: 13. This CDR3 region has 19 residues. Here the CDR3 reads CSANDQTSGRWPSTDTQYF. The DNA of the CDR3 is TGCAGTGCTAATGACCAGACTAGCGGGAGGTGGCCTAGCACAGATACGCAGTATTTT.

This chain uses TRBV9 with TRBJ1-4; D gene uncertain. CDR3 length equals 19 residues. From germline, CDR1 is SGDLS and CDR2 YYNGEE. The V gene lost 0 bases and the J gene lost 8 bases, with 26 bases spanning the gap. CDR3 DNA sequence: TGTGCCAGCAGCGTAGGAATCGCCAGCGCCGGCGGGCGCGAGGAAAAACTGTTTTTT. Translation: CASSVGIASAGGREEKLFF.

This clone occurred once. The chain employs TRBV5-1 and TRBJ2-7; D gene uncertain. The CDR3 has 13 residues. Between the trimmed V and J ends, which lost 4 bases and 3 bases, there was a span of 11 bases. Per germline, CDR1 SGHRS and CDR2 YFSETQ. CDR3 protein: CASSLEPGYEQYF. CDR3 bases: TGCGCCAGCAGCCTCGAGCCTGGCTACGAGCAGTACTTC.

The rearrangement links TRBV5-1 to TRBJ1-4; 9 bases are a match to TRBD1. The V and J ends lost 4 bases and 0 bases, in that order; junction bases with no gene match: 4. Germline V gene sequence: CDR1 SGHRS, CDR2 YFSETQ. This CDR3 region has 16 residues. CDR3 protein: CASSVRTGATNEKLFF. The CDR3 coding sequence is TGCGCCAGCAGCGTCAGGACAGGGGCAACTAATGAAAAACTGTTTTTT.